The T cell receptor beta chain described here comes from a study of T cell responses to AZD1222 COVID-19 vaccine. This clone was recorded a few times. No antigen is known for it. Overall study findings and caveats: A mostly white British donor set with more females was recruited, and clonal diversity was possibly underestimated. The peak T cell response came first, and repertoires were sampled only after it. Regions left unmutated in variants are reportedly the target of nearly half of spike-specific TCRs.

Germline V gives CDR1 MDHEN, CDR2 SYDVKM. The CDR3 has 16 residues. V was cut by 3 bases and J by 0 bases, with 15 bases left in between. Clones were read by immunoSEQ multiplex PCR, and TCRdb kept only the in-frame ones, dropping some. This repertoire shows some 170,000 clones, more than 80% found once; its top ten account for around 2.6%. The rearrangement links TRBV28 to TRBJ2-7; tentatively, D is TRBD2 (6 bases). Sequences were derived from peripheral blood, sampled on day 0 of AZD1222 vaccination. The origin of this receptor is an adult in good health. CDR3 in amino acids: CASSLVGGIGSYEQYF. For the CDR3, the DNA is TGTGCCAGCAGTTTGGTTGGGGGGATTGGCTCCTACGAGCAGTACTTC.